This TCR beta chain was identified in a study of cytomegalovirus exposure and HLA in healthy donors. Study-wide results and limits: Other equally common chains were less clonally expanded than HLA-associated TCR beta chains, a later analysis showed. Presence/absence analysis assumed near-uniform sequencing depth across donors. Reports indicated that the classifier achieved high specificity and sensitivity in diagnosing cytomegalovirus status.

The PCR was carried out with 60 Vbeta primers and 13 Jbeta primers. Profiling relied on immunoSEQ multiplex PCR, and the TCRdb table lists in-frame clones only, not all of them. The repertoire holds a few hundred thousand clones, with over 60% as singletons. Donors sampled were nominally healthy, though unrecorded immune exposures were likely. This CDR3 is built from 13 residues. Germline loops: CDR1 SGHTA, CDR2 FQGTGA. Deletions cut 2 bases from V and 6 bases from J, with 10 bases between. With respect to this clone: Its antigen remains unknown.

Source material: PBMCs. The TCR sequence derives from a middle-aged man in good health and CMV-seronegative. The chain is built from TRBV7-3 and TRBJ1-1; D not certain. CDR3 protein: CASSLGLGAEAFF. In DNA, the CDR3 is TGTGCCAGCAGCTTAGGACTTGGGGCTGAAGCTTTCTTT.